The 8 T cell receptor beta chains below were found in one sample sequenced in a study of vaccination and CD4 T cells after COVID-19 (dated by TCRdb to the early 2020s). The library was obtained by PCR. These reads were obtained on an Illumina iSeq 100. At the Johns Hopkins FTIC core, DNA from the cultured CD4+ T cells underwent TCR sequencing with the Oncomine TCR Beta short-read assay. TCRdb reran the public reads through fastp at Q25 and MiXCR, keeping productive beta chains. Records with the same CDR3 protein are collapsed into one entry carrying the most frequent genes and DNA. The sample table contains tens of thousands of distinct CDR3 sequences; only one count was recorded for about 45% of them. The ten largest account for 4.9% of the sample. The sample's time point label, decoded: late sampling 161 to 241 days after vaccination in three convalescent patients. Sample treatment or condition, as interpreted from the label and publication: approximately nine-day PBMC culture with coronavirus spike peptide pools or control peptides (ViraFEST assay).

For these receptors, no antigen is known. The sequencing here drew on CD4+ T cells from blood, cultured in vitro, taken about 7 months after SARS-CoV-2 vaccination. The receptor set was obtained from a human donor who had recovered from COVID-19.

This clonotype has just a few counts. V and J are TRBV6-1 and TRBJ1-2; D remains ambiguous. Trimming left V 6 bases short and J 1 base short, with 15 bases between. The CDR3 consists of 15 residues. CDR1 and CDR2 from the germline V gene are MNHNS and SASEGT. The CDR3 here is CASRTGGMGNYGYTF. CDR3 bases: TGTGCCAGCAGGACTGGCGGGATGGGTAACTATGGCTACACCTTC.

This clonotype was picked up a small number of times. The V and J genes are TRBV27 and TRBJ2-1, with 9 bases that match TRBD2. The CDR3 covers 17 residues. Looked up from germline, CDR1 is MNHEY and CDR2 is SMNVEV (reference sequence). Trimming at V came to 6 bases and at J to 5 bases, leaving 14 bases not matched to a gene. Here the CDR3 DNA reads TGTGCCAGCAGCCCCTTTCTGGCGGGAGGGCCCCACAATGAGCAGTTCTTC. The encoded protein is CASSPFLAGGPHNEQFF.

The chain recombines TRBV10-3 with TRBJ2-5, with 9 positions matching TRBD1. The CDR3 extends over 14 amino acids. V gave up 6 bases and J gave up 5 bases; unmatched junction bases: 7. Per germline, CDR1 ENHRY and CDR2 SYGVKD. This CDR3 is CAIRTTGGEETQYF. The CDR3 nucleotides read TGTGCCATCAGGACTACAGGGGGCGAGGAGACCCAGTACTTC.

V gene TRBV1 combines with J gene TRBJ2-5; TRBD1, the table's D call, was not compared with the DNA. TRBV1 is given as a pseudogene. The CDR3 is made up of 16 amino acids. Here the CDR3 DNA reads TGCACCAGCAGCCAGGACCGGGACCCACTTTGGGAGACCCAGTACTTC. Protein product: CTSSQDRDPLWETQYF.

The sample holds a few counts of this clonotype. The chain combines TRBV20-1 with TRBJ2-2; D not resolved. The V end was cut by 3 bases, the J end by 3 bases, with 5 bases between. This CDR3 has 12 amino acids. CDR1 and CDR2 from the germline V gene are DFQATT and SNEGSKA (reference sequence). Here the CDR3 reads CSARKDTGELFF. CDR3 nucleotide sequence: TGCAGTGCTAGGAAGGACACCGGGGAGCTGTTTTTT.

V usage is TRBV10-3 and J usage is TRBJ2-1; 9 bases fit TRBD2. V trimming: 5 bases; J trimming: 9 bases; junction bases outside the gene matches: 5. This CDR3 is built from 13 residues. Germline CDR1 ENHRY, CDR2 SYGVKD. Written as DNA, the CDR3 is TGTGCCATCAGTCCGAGCGGGAGGAGTGAGCAGTTCTTC. Protein sequence: CAISPSGRSEQFF.

V gene TRBV28 combines with J gene TRBJ1-2; D gene unclear. V lost 5 bases and J 8 bases, leaving 12 bases between the germline ends. CDR3 length: 12 residues. CDR1 is MDHEN and CDR2 is SYDVKM in the germline V gene. The CDR3 DNA reads TGTGCCAGCAGTCGGCCAGGATACGGCTACACCTTC. Protein: CASSRPGYGYTF.

V is TRBV27 and J is TRBJ1-1, with D unresolved. CDR1 is MNHEY and CDR2 is SMNVEV in the germline V gene (reference sequence). The CDR3 contains 12 residues. V lost 8 bases and J lost 0, with 7 bases in between. CDR3 protein: CASRRLNTEAFF. CDR3 DNA sequence: TGTGCCAGCCGCAGACTGAACACTGAAGCTTTCTTT.